This TCR beta chain was captured by sequencing in a study of blood T cells in healthy people across ages. Then a second PCR, running about 6 to 11 cycles, was carried out with a sample-barcoded 5' primer and a J-beta primer mix. The template-switch adaptor was a 5' adaptor with 12 random nucleotides. It tagged each cDNA molecule. MiXCR, applied by TCRdb to the 5' RACE reads, yields one record per CDR3 protein. The sample lists around 400,000 distinct CDR3 sequences, about half occurring once. The length of the CDR3 is 13 residues. The germline gives CDR1 DFQATT, CDR2 SNEGSKA (reference sequence). V shed 6 bases and J shed 0 bases, with 11 bases lying between them. This clonotype has just a few counts.

V is TRBV20-1 and J is TRBJ1-2, with a tentative D call TRBD1 (6 bases). This sequence was found in a man in his sixties in good health. The sequencing sample was made of blood. CDR3 in DNA: TGCAGTGCCCCAAACAGGGCTAACTATGGCTACACCTTC. Amino acid sequence: CSAPNRANYGYTF.